This TCR beta chain was captured in a study of blood T cell repertoires in COVID-19 (dated by TCRdb to about 2020). Background on the whole study: Samples from collaborators originated in the United States, Italy and Spain and spanned both the acute and convalescent phases of COVID-19. Samples came from the ongoing ImmuneRACE study (first 160 participants) plus 1,254 subjects from 6 global collaborators. Where HLA class I and class II types were available, the types were taken from metadata supplied by the sample provider, not from assay-based typing. Sample metadata almost always included a de-identified subject ID, COVID-19 status, age in years and sex. A freely available public database, intended as a resource for researchers studying the immune response to SARS-CoV-2, is where the repertoires were released. The material from the prospective study consisted of cDNA or gDNA derived from T cells, B-cell-depleted T cells, or PBMCs. The dataset comprised deeply sampled blood TCRbeta repertoires from subjects exposed to, actively infected with, or recovered from COVID-19. Overall study outcomes, separate from this receptor: The amount of clinical and demographic metadata varied by source and participant and was provided uncurated.

As concerns this clone: The antigen this receptor binds is unknown. Base quality data are lacking; no much larger clone is found one base away.

The collaborating institutions used their own protocols to collect whole blood in K2EDTA tubes. For TCRbeta analysis, collaborators shipped samples in one of three forms: frozen whole blood, isolated PBMCs, or DNA extracted from either of those sample types. The immunoSEQ Assay, a bias-controlled multiplex PCR, was used to amplify TCRbeta CDR3 regions from genomic DNA. In the paper's pipeline: Nucleated cell counts per sample were estimated from amplification of reference gene primers within the assay. To quantify the absolute abundance of each unique TCRbeta CDR3 rearrangement, sequence reads were collapsed and filtered. For each sample, productive Simpson clonality was calculated by taking the square root of Simpson's diversity index across productive rearrangements. Held by TCRdb, this immuneACCESS table contains in-frame sequences only and omits some clones. Under half of the omission traces to an unresolved V gene where checked; the cause of the rest is unknown. Clonal size and the V and J genes are those of that table, whereas D and trimming came from the DNA. The sample profile shows 120,000 to 150,000 clones; just over 85% of them were found once. Clones ranked in the top ten supply approximately 8.3% of the sample.

The germline V and J ends show losses of 4 bases and 0 bases respectively, and no gene match explains 8 bases of the junction. CDR1 and CDR2 are drawn from the germline V gene (reference sequence): SGHNT, YYREEE. The CDR3 starts with the cysteine, ends with the phenylalanine, and has 17 residues. The read is trimmed to its CDR3 DNA, 51 bases read in frame from base 1. This clonotype originated in a woman in her sixties with acute or convalescent COVID-19. The sequence is built from TRBV5-4 and TRBJ1-3, with 9 middle bases fitting TRBD1. The sample comprised peripheral blood. This receptor has the CDR3 CASSVQGAITSGNTIYF. The sequenced DNA: TGTGCCAGCAGCGTACAGGGGGCCATTACCTCTGGAAACACCATATATTTT.